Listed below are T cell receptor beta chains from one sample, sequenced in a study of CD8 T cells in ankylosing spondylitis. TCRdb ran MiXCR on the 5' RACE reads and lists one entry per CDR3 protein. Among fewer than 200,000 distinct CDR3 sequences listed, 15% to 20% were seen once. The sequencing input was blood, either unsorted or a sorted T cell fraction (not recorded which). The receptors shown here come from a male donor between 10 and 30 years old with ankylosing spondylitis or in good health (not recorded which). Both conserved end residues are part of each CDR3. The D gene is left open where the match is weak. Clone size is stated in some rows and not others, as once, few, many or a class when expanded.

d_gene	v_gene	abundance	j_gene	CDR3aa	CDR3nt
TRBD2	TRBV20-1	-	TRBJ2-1	CSASAREGRDNEQFF	TGCAGTGCTTCTGCCCGGGAGGGCCGTGACAATGAGCAGTTCTTC
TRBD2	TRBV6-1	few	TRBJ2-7	CASRSPGLARGEQYF	TGTGCCAGCAGGTCGCCGGGACTAGCGAGGGGCGAGCAGTACTTC
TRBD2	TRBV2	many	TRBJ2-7	CANSVPSGGYEQYF	TGTGCCAACAGTGTGCCTAGCGGAGGCTACGAGCAGTACTTC
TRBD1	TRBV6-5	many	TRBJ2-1	CASSYSRTGRYNEQFF	TGTGCCAGCAGTTACTCGAGGACAGGGAGGTACAATGAGCAGTTCTTC
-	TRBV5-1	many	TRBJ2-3	CASSLSQPADTQYF	TGCGCCAGCAGCTTGAGCCAACCTGCAGATACGCAGTATTTT
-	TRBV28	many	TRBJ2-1	CASSLTSSEQFF	TGTGCCAGCAGTTTAACTAGCTCCGAGCAGTTCTTC
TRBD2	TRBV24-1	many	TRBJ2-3	CATSDSAGGPVDTQYF	TGTGCCACCAGTGACTCAGCGGGAGGGCCAGTAGATACGCAGTATTTT
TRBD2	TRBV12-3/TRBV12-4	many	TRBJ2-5	CASSTSGKETQYF	TGTGCCAGCAGTACTAGCGGAAAAGAGACCCAGTACTTC
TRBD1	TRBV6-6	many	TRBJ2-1	CASSKHRGEQFF	TGTGCCAGCAGTAAGCACAGGGGCGAGCAGTTCTTC
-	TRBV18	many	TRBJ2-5	CASSPRRGEETQYF	TGTGCCAGCTCACCAAGGAGGGGGGAAGAGACCCAGTACTTC
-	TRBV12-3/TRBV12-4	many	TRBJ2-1	CASSSSGLAVNEQFF	-
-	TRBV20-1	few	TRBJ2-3	CSVWFSNTQYF	TGCAGTGTCTGGTTCTCGAATACGCAGTATTTT
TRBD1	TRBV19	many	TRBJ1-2	CASRYHLTGTRTF	TGTGCCAGTAGATACCACTTGACAGGGACTCGCACCTTC
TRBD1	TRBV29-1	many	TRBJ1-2	CSEFPRDRGFLGYTF	TGCAGCGAATTTCCCAGGGACAGGGGTTTTCTAGGCTACACCTTC
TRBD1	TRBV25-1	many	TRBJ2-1	CASSESRQGRGNEQFF	TGTGCCAGCAGTGAATCGCGACAGGGACGTGGCAATGAGCAGTTCTTC
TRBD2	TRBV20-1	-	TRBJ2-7	CSATPRPGRGEQYF	TGCAGTGCTACGCCGCGCCCTGGGAGGGGAGAGCAGTACTTC
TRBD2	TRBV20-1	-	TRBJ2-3	CSAGGLAGGPSVDTQYF	TGCAGTGCTGGGGGACTAGCGGGAGGGCCTTCTGTAGATACGCAGTATTTT
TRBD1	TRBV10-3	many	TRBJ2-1	CAGRQGPYNEQFF	TGTGCCGGACGACAGGGCCCATACAATGAGCAGTTCTTC
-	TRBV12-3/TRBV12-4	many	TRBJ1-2	CASSLDSYGYTF	TGTGCCAGCAGTCTGGACAGCTATGGCTACACCTTC
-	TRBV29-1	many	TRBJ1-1	CSVTGTNMNTEAFF	TGCAGCGTCACCGGGACAAACATGAACACTGAAGCTTTCTTT
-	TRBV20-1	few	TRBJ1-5	CSARAEGNQPQHF	TGCAGTGCTAGGGCCGAAGGCAATCAGCCCCAGCATTTT
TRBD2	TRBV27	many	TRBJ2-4	CASSSPGTSGRRGHIQYF	TGTGCCAGCAGTTCCCCTGGGACTAGCGGGAGGAGAGGACACATTCAGTACTTC
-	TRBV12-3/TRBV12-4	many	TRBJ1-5	CASSETDYSNQPQHF	TGTGCCAGCAGCGAGACGGACTATAGCAATCAGCCCCAGCATTTT
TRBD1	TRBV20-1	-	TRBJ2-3	CSARGRRDRNTDTQYF	TGCAGTGCTAGAGGACGCCGGGACAGGAACACAGATACGCAGTATTTT
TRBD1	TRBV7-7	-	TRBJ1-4	CASSSGQGNEKLFF	TGTGCCAGCAGCTCGGGACAGGGGAATGAAAAACTGTTTTTT
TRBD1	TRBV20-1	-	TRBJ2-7	CSAKGQGGEQYF	TGCAGTGCTAAGGGACAGGGTGGCGAGCAGTACTTC
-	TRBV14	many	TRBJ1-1	CASSQDRGLGTEAFF	TGTGCCAGCAGCCAAGATCGGGGTCTGGGTACTGAAGCTTTCTTT
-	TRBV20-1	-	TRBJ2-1	CSARGLESFF	TGCAGTGCTAGAGGACTGGAATCGTTCTTC
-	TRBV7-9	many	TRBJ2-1	CASSSLMVQDYNEQFF	TGTGCCAGCAGCTCCCTTATGGTGCAGGACTACAATGAGCAGTTCTTC
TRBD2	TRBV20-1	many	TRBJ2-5	CSAKELAAILQETQYF	TGCAGTGCTAAGGAACTAGCGGCCATCCTACAAGAGACCCAGTACTTC
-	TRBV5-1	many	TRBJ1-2	CASSFGPTNYGYTF	TGCGCCAGCAGCTTTGGCCCCACTAACTATGGCTACACCTTC
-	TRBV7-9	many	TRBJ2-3	CASSHTGDTQYF	TGTGCCAGCAGCCACACGGGAGATACGCAGTATTTT
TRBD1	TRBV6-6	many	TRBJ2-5	CASSRRQGETQYF	TGTGCCAGCAGTCGAAGACAGGGGGAGACCCAGTACTTC
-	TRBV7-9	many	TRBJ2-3	CASSSVGGTKTDTQYF	TGTGCCAGCAGCTCGGTCGGAGGGACAAAAACAGATACGCAGTATTTT
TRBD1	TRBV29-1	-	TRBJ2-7	CSVEGQGEHQQYF	TGCAGCGTTGAAGGACAGGGGGAACATCAGCAGTACTTC